The 21 T cell receptor beta chains below all came from one sample that was sequenced in a study of OX40 agonist ivuxolimab in advanced cancers. Assay: immunoSEQ multiplex PCR; the TCRdb copy retains only in-frame clones and omits some. This sample yields tens of thousands of clones, of which more than 85% are seen a single time; about 48% belongs to the top ten. This specimen was CD4+ or CD8+ T cells sorted from blood, taken in a trial of the OX40 agonist ivuxolimab. The receptor source for this set is an adult with an advanced solid tumor such as melanoma, head and neck, liver or kidney cancer.

The chain is built from TRBV7-3 and TRBJ2-3; perhaps D is TRBD1 or TRBD2 (5 bases each). Trimming took 1 base from V and 6 from J, leaving 14 bases between them. This CDR3 region has 15 residues. The germline gives CDR1 SGHTA, CDR2 FQGTGA. In nucleotides, the CDR3 is TGTGCCAGCAGCTTAATTGGGGGTCCCCAGGATACGCAGTATTTT. Amino acids: CASSLIGGPQDTQYF.

The rearrangement joins TRBV21-1 to TRBJ1-1; the D segment call TRBD1 is taken from the table without a DNA check. TRBV21-1 is assigned pseudogene status. The CDR3 length is 14 residues. DNA for the CDR3: TGTGCCAGCAGCAGGACAGGGGCCGGGACTGAAGCTTTCTTT. Residues: CASSRTGAGTEAFF.

The rearrangement uses TRBV4-1 and TRBJ1-6; D is undetermined. The CDR3 is made up of 14 amino acids. Trimming shortened V by 0 bases and J by 7 bases, and 7 bases separated the two germline ends. Germline V gene data show CDR1 as MGHRA and CDR2 as YSYEKL. The CDR3 here is CASSQERANSPLHF. CDR3 DNA sequence: TGCGCCAGCAGCCAAGAAAGGGCCAATTCACCCCTCCACTTT.

This chain uses TRBV19 with TRBJ1-2; 7 bases align to TRBD1. The CDR3 spans 13 residues. Trimming removed 6 bases from V and 5 bases from J; junction bases left unmatched: 6. CDR1 and CDR2 (germline): LNHDA, SQIVND (reference sequence). The CDR3 nucleotides read TGTGCCAGTAGAGAGGGACAGTTTTATGGCTACACCTTC. Amino acid sequence: CASREGQFYGYTF.

The rearrangement links TRBV20-1 to TRBJ2-3; D is ambiguous. With 3 bases removed from V and 6 bases from J, the gap between germline ends came to 1 base. The CDR3 has 9 amino acids. CDR1 and CDR2 (germline): DFQATT, SNEGSKA (reference sequence). CDR3 loop: CSASDTQYF. For the CDR3, the DNA is TGCAGTGCTAGTGATACGCAGTATTTT.

This sequence joins TRBV11-3 and TRBJ2-3; 10 bases fit TRBD2. The CDR3 consists of 19 residues. CDR1 and CDR2 from the germline V gene are SGHNT and YENEEA. Trimming cost V 1 base and J 4 bases; bases outside gene matches: 14. The chain's CDR3 is CASSLVRRSGGAGSDTQYF. CDR3 DNA: TGTGCCAGCAGCTTAGTGAGAAGAAGCGGGGGGGCAGGGTCAGATACGCAGTATTTT.

This rearrangement joins TRBV29-1 to TRBJ2-5, with D unclear. V lost 4 bases to trimming and J lost 4 bases, with 4 bases between them. The CDR3 has 10 residues. CDR1 is SQVTM and CDR2 is ANQGSEA in the germline V gene. CDR3 region: CSVVVETQYF. The CDR3 DNA sequence: TGCAGCGTTGTTGTAGAGACCCAGTACTTC. Full variable domain (outside the CDR3, taken from reference TRBV29-1 and TRBJ2-5): SAVISQKPSRDICQRGTSLTIQCQVDSQVTMMFWYRQQPGQSLTLIATANQGSEATYESGFVIDKFPISRPNLTFSTLTVSNMSPEDSSIYLCSVVVETQYFGPGTRLLVL.

V usage is TRBV4-2 and J usage is TRBJ1-1, with TRBD1 as a possible D gene (6 bases). The V end was cut by 1 base, the J end by 5 bases, with 17 bases between. The CDR3 runs to 16 residues. Germline V CDR1 and CDR2: LGHNA, YNFKEQ. The CDR3 protein is CASSQVPQGDGTEAFF. The CDR3 nucleotides read TGTGCCAGCAGCCAAGTTCCACAGGGAGACGGAACTGAAGCTTTCTTT.

J is TRBJ2-6 and V is TRBV10-2; TRBD2 matches at 8 bases. V lost 7 bases to trimming and J lost 1 base; unmatched junction nucleotides: 6. Germline V gives CDR1 WSHSY, CDR2 SAAADI. The CDR3 spans 16 residues. The CDR3 sequence is CASKGLDPSGANVLTF. The CDR3 nucleotides read TGCGCCAGCAAGGGACTAGATCCGTCTGGGGCCAACGTCCTGACTTTC.

The chain uses TRBV7-9 and TRBJ2-1, with 9 bases aligning to TRBD1. Unmatched junction bases numbered 6, after V lost 5 bases and J lost 4 bases. CDR1 and CDR2 from the germline V gene are SEHNR and FQNEAQ (reference sequence). This CDR3 has 15 residues. This CDR3 reads CASSGGQGTYNEQFF. The CDR3 DNA reads TGTGCCAGCAGCGGAGGACAGGGGACGTACAATGAGCAGTTCTTC.

The chain is built from TRBV27 and TRBJ1-5; 9 bases are a match to TRBD1. This CDR3 region has 16 residues. J lost 6 bases, V lost 5 bases, and 11 bases had no gene match. The germline V gene encodes CDR1 MNHEY and CDR2 SMNVEV (reference sequence). This CDR3 reads CASSPLPDRGGQPQHF. The CDR3 nucleotides are TGTGCCAGCAGTCCCCTCCCGGACAGGGGAGGTCAGCCCCAGCATTTT.

This chain joins TRBV6-5 and TRBJ2-3; D is undetermined. The CDR3 contains 14 residues. The V end lost 5 bases, the J end lost 4 bases, and 13 bases lay between the germline ends. CDR1 is MNHEY, CDR2 SVGAGI, per germline. For the CDR3, the DNA is TGTGCCAGCAGTACTGACCGTAAGGCAGATACGCAGTATTTT. Its protein product is CASSTDRKADTQYF.

This clone was observed once. The chain links TRBV4-1 to TRBJ1-1; D ambiguous. Germline assignment: CDR1 MGHRA and CDR2 YSYEKL. Trimming shortened V by 4 bases and J by 6 bases, and 12 bases separated the two germline ends. This CDR3 region has 13 residues. CDR3 sequence reads: CASSPAIPAEAFF. The CDR3 nucleotides read TGCGCCAGCAGCCCGGCAATTCCGGCTGAAGCTTTCTTT.

In this sample, this clone turned up once. V and J are TRBV7-9 and TRBJ2-5; TRBD1 might be the D (6 bases). There are 15 residues in the CDR3. Trimming stripped 4 bases from V and 5 bases from J, with 17 bases between. The germline V gene has CDR1 SEHNR and CDR2 FQNEAQ (reference sequence). CDR3 coding DNA: TGTGCCAGCAGCTCCACCGCAGGGGCCGGGGAGACCCAGTACTTC. Its translation is CASSSTAGAGETQYF.

The rearrangement links TRBV28 to TRBJ2-1, with D possibly matching TRBD1 (5 bases). Trimming removed 2 bases from V and 6 bases from J, with 35 bases in between. Germline CDR1 and CDR2: MDHEN and SYDVKM. The CDR3 is 22 amino acids. CDR3 DNA sequence: TGTGCCAGCAGTTTAGGAATACGATACTCATCGTCAGGGCCGGAATCCCTCAATGAGCAGTTCTTC. Its translation: CASSLGIRYSSSGPESLNEQFF.

The chain uses TRBV6-1 and TRBJ1-1, with D possibly TRBD1 on 6 matching bases. The CDR3 spans 12 residues. Germline V lookup: CDR1 MNHNS, CDR2 SASEGT. V gave up 6 bases and J gave up 11 bases, with 16 bases separating them. In nucleotides, the CDR3 is TGTGCCAGCAGAGAGGGGGACCTGAGGGCTTTCTTT. Translated: CASREGDLRAFF.

V gene TRBV2 combines with J gene TRBJ2-5; D tentatively reads TRBD1 or TRBD2 (5 bases each). V was pared by 11 bases and J by 5 bases, with 18 bases between. Germline V gene sequence: CDR1 SNHLY, CDR2 FYNNEI. The CDR3 length is 13 residues. The CDR3 nucleotides are TGTGCCTCTGGATCCCGGGGCGGGGAGACCCAGTACTTC. Its translation: CASGSRGGETQYF. Variable domain in full (rest from reference TRBV2 and TRBJ2-5): EPEVTQTPSHQVTQMGQEVILRCVPISNHLYFYWYRQILGQKVEFLVSFYNNEISEKSEIFDDQFSVERPDGSNFTLKIRSTKLEDSAMYFCASGSRGGETQYFGPGTRLLVL.

The chain has TRBV4-3 and TRBJ2-7, with D hard to call. CDR1 is LGHNA, CDR2 YSLEER, per germline. The CDR3 is 13 residues long. V lost 0 bases and J lost 3, with 6 bases in between. The CDR3 nucleotides are TGCGCCAGCAGCCAAGATCTTGACTACGAGCAGTACTTC. It specifies CASSQDLDYEQYF.

This clone was recorded only once. This chain links TRBV6-1 with TRBJ1-2; D is undetermined. Germline CDR1 is MNHNS and CDR2 is SASEGT. There are 14 residues in the CDR3. V gave up 7 bases and J gave up 6 bases, with 18 bases separating them. For the CDR3, the DNA is TGTGCCAGCACCCCGACGAGAACCACAAATGGCTACACCTTC. This encodes CASTPTRTTNGYTF.

The chain uses TRBV19 and TRBJ1-5, with a tentative D call TRBD1 (6 bases). The CDR3 totals 13 residues. V was cut by 5 bases and J by 7 bases, with 12 bases left in between. Germline V gene sequence: CDR1 LNHDA, CDR2 SQIVND (reference sequence). This CDR3 is CASSSEGGQPQHF. The CDR3 DNA follows: TGTGCCAGTAGTTCGGAAGGGGGGCAGCCCCAGCATTTT.

The chain employs TRBV6-6 and TRBJ1-2; no definite D call. Germline V gene data show CDR1 as MNHNY and CDR2 as SVGAGI (reference sequence). This CDR3 is built from 12 residues. Trimming cost V 10 bases and J 4 bases, with 13 bases left between them. CDR3 coding DNA: TGTGCCATCCTGTGGGATCCCTATGGCTACACCTTC. Translating it yields CAILWDPYGYTF.